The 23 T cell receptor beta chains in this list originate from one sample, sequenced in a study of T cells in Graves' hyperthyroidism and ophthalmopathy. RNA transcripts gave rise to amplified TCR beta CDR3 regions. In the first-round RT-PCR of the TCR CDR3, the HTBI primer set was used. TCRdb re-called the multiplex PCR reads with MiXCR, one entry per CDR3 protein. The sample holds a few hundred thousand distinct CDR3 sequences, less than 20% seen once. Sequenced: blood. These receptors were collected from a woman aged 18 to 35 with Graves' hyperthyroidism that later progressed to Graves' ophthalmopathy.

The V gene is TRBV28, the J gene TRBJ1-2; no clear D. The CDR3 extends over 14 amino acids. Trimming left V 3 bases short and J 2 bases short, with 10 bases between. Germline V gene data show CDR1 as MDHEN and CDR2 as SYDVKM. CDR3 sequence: CASSFKGPNYGYTF. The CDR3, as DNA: TGTGCCAGCAGTTTTAAGGGTCCCAACTATGGCTACACCTTC.

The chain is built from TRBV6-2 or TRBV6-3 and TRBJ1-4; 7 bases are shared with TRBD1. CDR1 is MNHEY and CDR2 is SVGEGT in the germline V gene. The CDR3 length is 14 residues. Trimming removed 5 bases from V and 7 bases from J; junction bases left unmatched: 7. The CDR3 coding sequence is TGTGCCAGCAGTGACGGGACAGACCTTGAAAAACTGTTTTTT. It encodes CASSDGTDLEKLFF.

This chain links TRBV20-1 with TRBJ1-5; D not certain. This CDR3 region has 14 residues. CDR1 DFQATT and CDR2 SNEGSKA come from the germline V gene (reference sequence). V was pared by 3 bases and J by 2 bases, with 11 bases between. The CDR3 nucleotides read TGCAGTGCTAGTGAGGGAGGAGGCAATCAGCCCCAGCATTTT. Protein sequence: CSASEGGGNQPQHF.

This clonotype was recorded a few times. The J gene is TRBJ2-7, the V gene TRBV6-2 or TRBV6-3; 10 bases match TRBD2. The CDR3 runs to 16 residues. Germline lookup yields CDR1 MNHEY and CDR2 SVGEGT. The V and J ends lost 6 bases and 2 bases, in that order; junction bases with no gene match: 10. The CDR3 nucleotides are TGTGCCAGCAGCCTAAGGGGACTAGCGCCAACCTACGAGCAGTACTTC. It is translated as CASSLRGLAPTYEQYF.

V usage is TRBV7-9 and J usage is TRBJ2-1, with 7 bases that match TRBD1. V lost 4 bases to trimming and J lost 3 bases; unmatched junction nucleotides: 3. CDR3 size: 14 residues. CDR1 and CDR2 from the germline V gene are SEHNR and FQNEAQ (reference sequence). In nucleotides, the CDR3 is TGTGCCAGCAGCTGGGACAGCTTCTACAATGAGCAGTTCTTC. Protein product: CASSWDSFYNEQFF.

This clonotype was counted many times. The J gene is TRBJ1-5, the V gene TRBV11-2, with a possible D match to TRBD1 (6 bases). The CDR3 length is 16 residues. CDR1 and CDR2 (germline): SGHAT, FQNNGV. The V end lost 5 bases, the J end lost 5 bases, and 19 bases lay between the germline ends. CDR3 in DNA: TGTGCCAGCAGCCCCTCCCCGGGGGCGCAAGATCAGCCCCAGCATTTT. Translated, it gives CASSPSPGAQDQPQHF.

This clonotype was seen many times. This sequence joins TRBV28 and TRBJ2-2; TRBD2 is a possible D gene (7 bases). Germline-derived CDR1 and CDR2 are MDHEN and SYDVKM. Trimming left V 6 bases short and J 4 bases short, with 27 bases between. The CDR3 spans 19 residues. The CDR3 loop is CASSKAPGGPGSGTGELFF. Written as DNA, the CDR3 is TGTGCCAGCAGCAAAGCCCCGGGGGGCCCGGGCAGCGGCACCGGGGAGCTGTTTTTT.

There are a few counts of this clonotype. This CDR3 reads CASSRINTEAFF. The CDR3 DNA sequence: TGTGCCAGCAGCCGAATCAACACTGAAGCTTTCTTT. The V gene is TRBV28, the J gene TRBJ1-1; no clear D. Germline-derived CDR1 and CDR2 are MDHEN and SYDVKM. V was pared by 6 bases and J by 2 bases, with 7 bases between. The CDR3 length is 12 residues.

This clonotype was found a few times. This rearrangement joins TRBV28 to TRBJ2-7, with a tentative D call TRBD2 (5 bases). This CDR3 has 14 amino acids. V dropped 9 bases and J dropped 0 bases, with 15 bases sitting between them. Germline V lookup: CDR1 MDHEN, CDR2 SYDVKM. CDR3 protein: CASSEASSSYEQYF. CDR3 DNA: TGTGCCAGTAGCGAAGCCAGTAGCTCCTACGAGCAGTACTTC.

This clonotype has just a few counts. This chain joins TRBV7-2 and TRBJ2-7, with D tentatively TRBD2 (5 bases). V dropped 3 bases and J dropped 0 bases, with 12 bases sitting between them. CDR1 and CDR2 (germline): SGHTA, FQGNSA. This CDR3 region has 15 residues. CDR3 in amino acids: CASSFSSSTSYEQYF. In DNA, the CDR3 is TGTGCCAGCAGCTTTTCTAGCTCTACCTCCTACGAGCAGTACTTC. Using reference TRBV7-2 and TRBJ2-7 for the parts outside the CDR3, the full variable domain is GAGVSQSPSNKVTEKGKDVELRCDPISGHTALYWYRQSLGQGLEFLIYFQGNSAPDKSGLPSDRFSAERTGGSVSTLTIQRTQQEDSAVYLCASSFSSSTSYEQYFGPGTRLTVT.

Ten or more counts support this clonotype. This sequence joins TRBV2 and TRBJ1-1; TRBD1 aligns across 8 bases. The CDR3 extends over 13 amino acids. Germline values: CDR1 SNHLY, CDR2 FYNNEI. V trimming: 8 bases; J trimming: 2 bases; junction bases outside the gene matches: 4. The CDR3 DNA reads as TGTGCCAGCGGGACAGGAATTAACACTGAAGCTTTCTTT. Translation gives CASGTGINTEAFF.

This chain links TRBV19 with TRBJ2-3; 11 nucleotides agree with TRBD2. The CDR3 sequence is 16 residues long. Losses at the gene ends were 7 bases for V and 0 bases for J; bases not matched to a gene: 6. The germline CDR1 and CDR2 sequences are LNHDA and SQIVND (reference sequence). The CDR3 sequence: CASMGGTSGSTDTQYF. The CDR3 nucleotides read TGTGCCAGTATGGGAGGGACTAGCGGAAGCACAGATACGCAGTATTTT.

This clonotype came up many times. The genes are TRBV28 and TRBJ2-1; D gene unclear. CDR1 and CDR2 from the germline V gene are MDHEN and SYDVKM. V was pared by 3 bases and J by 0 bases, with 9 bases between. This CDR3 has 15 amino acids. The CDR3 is CASSFLQSSYNEQFF. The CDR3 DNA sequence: TGTGCCAGCAGTTTCTTACAGAGCTCCTACAATGAGCAGTTCTTC.

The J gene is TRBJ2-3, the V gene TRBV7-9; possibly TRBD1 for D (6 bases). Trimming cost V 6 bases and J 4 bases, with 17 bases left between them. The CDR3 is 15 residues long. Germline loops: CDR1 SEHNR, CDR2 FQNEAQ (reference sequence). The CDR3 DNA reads TGTGCCAGCAGTCGACAGGTTAAAGGTGCAGATACGCAGTATTTT. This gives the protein CASSRQVKGADTQYF.

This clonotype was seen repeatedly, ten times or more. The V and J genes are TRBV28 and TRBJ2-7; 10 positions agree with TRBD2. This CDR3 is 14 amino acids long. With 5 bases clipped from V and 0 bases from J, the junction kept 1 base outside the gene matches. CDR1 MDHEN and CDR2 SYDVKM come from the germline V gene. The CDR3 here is CASSRTSGSYEQYF. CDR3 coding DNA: TGTGCCAGCAGTAGGACTAGCGGCTCCTACGAGCAGTACTTC.

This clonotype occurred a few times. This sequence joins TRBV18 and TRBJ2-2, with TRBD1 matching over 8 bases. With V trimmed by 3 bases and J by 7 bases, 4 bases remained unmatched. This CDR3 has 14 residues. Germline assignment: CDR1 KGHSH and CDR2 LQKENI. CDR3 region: CASSPDRVVGELFF. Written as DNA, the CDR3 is TGTGCCAGCTCACCGGACAGGGTGGTCGGGGAGCTGTTTTTT. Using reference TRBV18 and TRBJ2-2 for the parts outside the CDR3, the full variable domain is NAGVMQNPRHLVRRRGQEARLRCSPMKGHSHVYWYRQLPEEGLKFMVYLQKENIIDESGMPKERFSAEFPKEGPSILRIQQVVRGDSAAYFCASSPDRVVGELFFGEGSRLTVL.

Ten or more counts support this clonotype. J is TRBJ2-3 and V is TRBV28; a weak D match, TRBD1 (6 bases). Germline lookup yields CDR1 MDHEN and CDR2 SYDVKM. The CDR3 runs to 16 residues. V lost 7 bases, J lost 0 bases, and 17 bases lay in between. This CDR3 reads CASIPPRGGSTDTQYF. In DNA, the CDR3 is TGTGCCAGCATCCCTCCCAGGGGTGGGAGCACAGATACGCAGTATTTT.

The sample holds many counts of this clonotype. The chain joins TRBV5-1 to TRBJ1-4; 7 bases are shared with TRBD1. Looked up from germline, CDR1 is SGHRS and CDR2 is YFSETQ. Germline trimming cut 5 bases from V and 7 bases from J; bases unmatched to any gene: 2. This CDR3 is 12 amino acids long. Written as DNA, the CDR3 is TGCGCCAGCAGACGGGACAGTGAAAAACTGTTTTTT. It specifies CASRRDSEKLFF.

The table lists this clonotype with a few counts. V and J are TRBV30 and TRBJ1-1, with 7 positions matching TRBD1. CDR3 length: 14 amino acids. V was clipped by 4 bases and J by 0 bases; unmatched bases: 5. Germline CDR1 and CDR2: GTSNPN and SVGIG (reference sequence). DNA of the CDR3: TGTGCCTGGACCGGGACAGCTATGAACACTGAAGCTTTCTTT. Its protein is CAWTGTAMNTEAFF.

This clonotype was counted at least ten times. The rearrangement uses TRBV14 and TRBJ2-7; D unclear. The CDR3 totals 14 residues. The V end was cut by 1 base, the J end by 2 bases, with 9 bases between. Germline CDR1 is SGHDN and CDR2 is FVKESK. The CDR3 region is CASSQALGTYEQYF. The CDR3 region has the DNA TGTGCCAGCAGCCAAGCGCTGGGGACCTACGAGCAGTACTTC.

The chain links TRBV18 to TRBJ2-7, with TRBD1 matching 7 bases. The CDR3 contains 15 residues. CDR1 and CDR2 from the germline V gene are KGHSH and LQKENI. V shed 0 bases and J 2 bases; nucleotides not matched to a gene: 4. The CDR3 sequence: CASSPPQGVPYEQYF. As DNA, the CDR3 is TGTGCCAGCTCACCACCGCAGGGGGTCCCCTACGAGCAGTACTTC.

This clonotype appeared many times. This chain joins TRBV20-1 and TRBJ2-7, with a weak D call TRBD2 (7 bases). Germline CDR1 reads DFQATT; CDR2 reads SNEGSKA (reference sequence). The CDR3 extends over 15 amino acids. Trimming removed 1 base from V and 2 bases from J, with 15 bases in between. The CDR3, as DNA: TGCAGTGCTAGAGTCCTAAGGGGGAGGGCCTACGAGCAGTACTTC. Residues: CSARVLRGRAYEQYF.

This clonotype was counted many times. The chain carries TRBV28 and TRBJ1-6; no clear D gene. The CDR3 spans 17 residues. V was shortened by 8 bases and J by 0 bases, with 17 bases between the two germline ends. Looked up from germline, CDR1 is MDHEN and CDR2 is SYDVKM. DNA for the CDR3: TGTGCCAGCCGAACCCTGACGCCCAGCTCCTATAATTCACCCCTCCACTTT. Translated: CASRTLTPSSYNSPLHF. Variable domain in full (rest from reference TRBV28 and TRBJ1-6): DVKVTQSSRYLVKRTGEKVFLECVQDMDHENMFWYRQDPGLGLRLIYFSYDVKMKEKGDIPEGYSVSREKKERFSLILESASTNQTSMYLCASRTLTPSSYNSPLHFGNGTRLTVT.